This TCR beta chain originates from a study of control samples from healthy donors and cancer patients. Assay used: immunoSEQ multiplex PCR; TCRdb lists only in-frame clones, some missing. The sample lists roughly 150,000 clones, about 93% seen once, with over 2% in the top ten. Per germline, CDR1 SGHNT and CDR2 YENEEA. The CDR3 runs 14 residues. V lost 3 bases and J 3 bases, leaving 10 bases between the germline ends. This receptor was obtained from a man in his fifties or sixties in good health. V usage is TRBV11-3 and J usage is TRBJ2-3; either TRBD1 or TRBD2 may fit D (5 bases each). The sequencing input was blood. The CDR3, as DNA: TGTGCCAGCAGCTTTCCGGGACGGACAGATACGCAGTATTTT. Residues: CASSFPGRTDTQYF.